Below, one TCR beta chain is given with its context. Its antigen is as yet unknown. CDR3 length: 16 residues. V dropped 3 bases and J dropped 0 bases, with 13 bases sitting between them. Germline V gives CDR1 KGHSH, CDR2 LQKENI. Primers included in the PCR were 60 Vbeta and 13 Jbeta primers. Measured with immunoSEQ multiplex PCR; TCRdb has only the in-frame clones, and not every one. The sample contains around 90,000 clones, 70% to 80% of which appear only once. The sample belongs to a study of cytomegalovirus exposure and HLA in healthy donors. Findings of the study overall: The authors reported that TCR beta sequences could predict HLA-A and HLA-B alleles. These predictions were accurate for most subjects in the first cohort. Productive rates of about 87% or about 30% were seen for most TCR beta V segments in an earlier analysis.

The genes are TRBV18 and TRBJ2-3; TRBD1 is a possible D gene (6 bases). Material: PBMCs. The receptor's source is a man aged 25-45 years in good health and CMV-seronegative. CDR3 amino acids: CASSPATGSSTDTQYF. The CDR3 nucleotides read TGTGCCAGCTCACCTGCGACAGGTTCTAGCACAGATACGCAGTATTTT.